This T cell receptor (beta chain) was sequenced in a study of T cells in Graves' hyperthyroidism and ophthalmopathy. Study-level findings and limits: Blood also held most thyroid clonotypes expanded beyond 0.001. Ophthalmopathy got predicted by the model a median approximately 6.3 months before its onset.

This clonotype was detected only a few times. Its antigen is currently unknown. What was amplified from RNA transcripts were TCR beta CDR3 regions. The TCR CDR3 was amplified in a first-round RT-PCR using the HTBI primer set. TCRdb passed the multiplex PCR reads through MiXCR, listing each CDR3 protein once. The sample includes roughly 740,000 distinct CDR3 sequences, about a sixth seen only once; the top ten take about 8.4%. Germline lookup yields CDR1 ENHRY and CDR2 SYGVKD. The CDR3 length is 17 residues. V was shortened by 2 bases and J by 6 bases, with 22 bases between the two germline ends. Material: blood. J is TRBJ1-2 and V is TRBV10-3, with D tentatively TRBD1 (6 bases). The sequence derives from a man between 18 and 35 years old with Graves' hyperthyroidism. The CDR3 reads CAISEESGTGARDGYTF. The CDR3 nucleotides read TGTGCCATCAGTGAGGAATCCGGGACGGGGGCGCGTGATGGCTACACCTTC.